This T cell receptor (beta chain) was sequenced in a study of blood T cell repertoires in COVID-19. Study as a whole: Italy, Spain and the United States were the sources of the convalescent and acute COVID-19 samples.

The table came from immunoSEQ multiplex PCR; TCRdb's copy has only in-frame clones and leaves some out. The data hold about 150,000 clones, with around 77% observed a single time. The germline V gene has CDR1 MDHEN and CDR2 SYDVKM. The CDR3 loop spans 16 amino acids. V was clipped by 1 base and J by 0 bases, with 10 bases between them. The sequence came from a middle-aged man with active or convalescent COVID-19. Sequences were obtained from peripheral blood. The rearrangement joins TRBV28 to TRBJ1-3; the D is unclear. The CDR3 DNA follows: TGTGCCAGCAGTTTATTGAGGGATTACTCTGGAAACACCATATATTTT. Translating it yields CASSLLRDYSGNTIYF.